Sequencing of this T cell receptor beta chain was carried out in a study of blood T cell repertoires in COVID-19. Study details: Sources were T cells, B-cell-depleted T cells, or PBMCs; the material itself was cDNA or gDNA.

Germline values: CDR1 MNHEY, CDR2 SVGAGI. CDR3 length: 15 residues. The V and J ends lost 7 bases and 2 bases respectively, with 18 bases between them. As processed by the authors: Scientists estimated how many nucleated cells there were by amplifying reference gene primers. Sequencing was performed with immunoSEQ multiplex PCR; in TCRdb, only in-frame clones are kept and a portion is missing. That table furnishes V, J and clone size, whereas the DNA furnished D and trimming. The sample contains around 52,000 clones, roughly 89% of which appear only once. The J gene is TRBJ2-7, the V gene TRBV6-5; tentative D call: TRBD2 (6 bases). This TCR derives from a woman aged 80 or over with acute or convalescent COVID-19. Sequenced: peripheral blood. CDR3 DNA: TGTGCCAGCACCGGCCCGGGGACTTCCGCCTACGAGCAGTACTTC. This sequence encodes CASTGPGTSAYEQYF.